This TCR beta chain was sequenced in a study of T-cell memory formation after mild COVID-19. Study-wide background: For the most part, TCR clusters were specific to one donor.

This clonotype was recorded a few times. Looked up from germline, CDR1 is LGHNA and CDR2 is YSLEER. This CDR3 contains 15 residues. V was pared by 1 base and J by 1 base, with 10 bases between. In TCRdb, the 5' RACE reads were re-called with MiXCR into one record per CDR3 protein. The sample gives about 140,000 distinct CDR3 sequences, 14% to 15% of which show up once; about 30% is in the top ten. The sequencing sample was made of PBMCs or a T cell subset sorted from them (not recorded which). This sequence was found in an adult woman who had mild COVID-19 (a few samples of this study predate the infection). Cell type and time point are not known. The chain links TRBV4-3 to TRBJ2-5; D gene uncertain. CDR3 in DNA: TGCGCCAGCAGCCAAGGGAGTGGCGCCCAAGAGACCCAGTACTTC. Protein: CASSQGSGAQETQYF.